This record covers a single T cell receptor beta chain. This entry comes from a study of blood T cell repertoires in COVID-19. Study in general: PBMCs, B-cell-depleted T cells, or T cells were the source of the cDNA or gDNA that made up the material.

Sequencing was performed with immunoSEQ multiplex PCR; in TCRdb, only in-frame clones are kept and a portion is missing. The sample holds around 100,000 clones, approximately 86% seen once. This CDR3 has 14 amino acids. Trimming left V 4 bases short and J 4 bases short, with 12 bases between. The V gene's germline CDR1 is SGDLS and CDR2 YYNGEE. The chain is built from TRBV9 and TRBJ1-3; D ambiguous. The TCR sequence derives from a man in his forties or fifties with acute or convalescent COVID-19. Sequencing input: peripheral blood. CDR3 sequence reads: CASSPEDWGNTIYF. The CDR3 bases are TGTGCCAGCAGCCCCGAAGACTGGGGAAACACCATATATTTT.